The 2 T cell receptor beta chains reported below all come from one sample, sequenced in a study of vaccination and CD4 T cells after COVID-19. With the Oncomine TCR Beta short-read assay, DNA from cultured CD4+ T cells was sequenced. From the PCR reads, TCRdb called clonotypes with MiXCR, one entry per CDR3 protein. The sample records more than 2,500 distinct CDR3 sequences, roughly 30% being singletons. Their recognized antigens are unknown. The treatment was: roughly 10-day PBMC culture with coronavirus spike peptide pools or control peptides (ViraFEST assay). The source was CD4+ T cells from blood, cultured in vitro, collected after SARS-CoV-2 vaccination. These receptors came from a human donor who had recovered from COVID-19.

The genes are TRBV20-1 and TRBJ2-3, with TRBD2 as a possible D gene (6 bases). The V end lost 1 base, the J end lost 2 bases, and 7 bases lay between the germline ends. The CDR3 covers 13 residues. Germline values: CDR1 DFQATT, CDR2 SNEGSKA (reference sequence). CDR3 DNA: TGCAGTGCTAGAGGCGGGAACACAGATACGCAGTATTTT. It codes for CSARGGNTDTQYF.

By share, this clonotype ranks as large. The rearrangement joins TRBV11-3 to TRBJ2-7; 7 nucleotides agree with TRBD1. V was clipped by 5 bases and J by 0 bases; unmatched bases: 4. CDR1 and CDR2 (germline): SGHNT, YENEEA. This CDR3 is built from 14 residues. CDR3 DNA: TGTGCCAGCAGCCAAGACAGGGTCTCCTACGAGCAGTACTTC. Translated, it gives CASSQDRVSYEQYF. Together with reference TRBV11-3 and TRBJ2-7, the CDR3 gives the full variable domain: EAGVVQSPRYKIIEKKQPVAFWCNPISGHNTLYWYLQNLGQGPELLIRYENEEAVDDSQLPKDRFSAERLKGVDSTLKIQPAELGDSAVYLCASSQDRVSYEQYFGPGTRLTVT.